What follows describes a single T cell receptor beta chain. Its specificity is unknown. The PCR contained 60 Vbeta and 13 Jbeta primers. Per the authors' pipeline: As a later analysis found, there were 60 million to 90 million unique TCR beta chains, of which around 9.9 million were shared. Profiling relied on immunoSEQ multiplex PCR, and the TCRdb table lists in-frame clones only, not all of them. The V and J calls and clone size were taken over from that table, and D and trimming were inferred from the DNA. The table has approximately 190,000 clones, approximately 77% seen once. The data originate from a study of cytomegalovirus exposure and HLA in healthy donors. About the research overall: An early release of data contained around 80 million unique TCRs, which came from HLA-typed donors.

Broader study findings: Most CMV-associated TCR beta chains were later found to appear HLA-restricted.

In nominal health when sampled, donors likely had unrecorded immune exposures nonetheless. Losses at the gene ends were 4 bases for V and 7 bases for J; bases not matched to a gene: 5. Germline V lookup: CDR1 SGHDT, CDR2 YYEEEE. This CDR3 is 12 amino acids long. J is TRBJ2-7 and V is TRBV5-6; 7 positions agree with TRBD1. The sample was PBMCs. The receptor's source is a man aged 40-55 years in good health and CMV-seropositive. DNA of the CDR3: TGTGCCAGCAGCCCGAGGGACAGAGAGCAGTACTTC. Its protein product is CASSPRDREQYF.